These 20 T cell receptor beta chains share one sample of origin, sequenced in a study of a mutant IDH1 vaccine in newly diagnosed glioma. Documented time point: week 47, end of study. Doses of 300 ug of mutant IDH1 20-mer peptide were given with topical imiquimod. Sequenced by immunoSEQ multiplex PCR; TCRdb stores in-frame clones only, minus some. Among 56,000 or so clones listed, 75% were seen once. The antigens for these receptors are not known. The sequenced sample was PBMCs, obtained from a glioma patient whose treatment included an IDH1 peptide vaccine. The receptors were gathered from a man between 50 and 59 years old with glioma.

This chain links TRBV19 with TRBJ1-2; no clear D. Germline V gives CDR1 LNHDA, CDR2 SQIVND (reference sequence). CDR3 length equals 15 residues. The V gene lost 0 bases and the J gene lost 2 bases, with 10 bases spanning the gap. CDR3 amino acids: CASSIDTIGNYGYTF. The CDR3 DNA sequence: TGTGCCAGTAGTATAGATACGATCGGGAACTATGGCTACACCTTC.

The chain has TRBV7-9 and TRBJ2-1; TRBD2 matches at 13 bases. The CDR3 contains 16 residues. Per the germline V gene, CDR1 is SEHNR and CDR2 is FQNEAQ (reference sequence). The junction had 4 bases not matched to a gene; V was cut back by 5 bases and J by 3 bases. CDR3 region: CASSPRTSGGYNEQFF. CDR3 nucleotide sequence: TGTGCCAGCAGCCCCCGGACTAGCGGGGGCTACAATGAGCAGTTCTTC.

This clone was observed a single time. V gene TRBV14 combines with J gene TRBJ2-7, with 9 bases aligning to TRBD1. The CDR3 runs to 15 residues. Trimming at V came to 2 bases and at J to 4 bases, leaving 6 bases not matched to a gene. Per germline, CDR1 SGHDN and CDR2 FVKESK. CDR3 region: CASSQRDRERYEQYF. DNA of the CDR3: TGTGCCAGCAGCCAACGGGACAGGGAGCGTTACGAGCAGTACTTC.

The chain carries TRBV4-1 and TRBJ1-2, with 10 bases aligning to TRBD1. Unmatched junction bases numbered 5, after V lost 0 bases and J lost 7 bases. This CDR3 is 15 amino acids long. Germline values: CDR1 MGHRA, CDR2 YSYEKL. The CDR3 nucleotides are TGCGCCAGCAGCCAAGAGAGACAGGGGGCGGCTGGCTACACCTTC. It encodes CASSQERQGAAGYTF.

This chain connects TRBV27 to TRBJ1-2, with TRBD1 matching 9 bases. This CDR3 comprises 14 residues. V gave up 6 bases and J gave up 4 bases; unmatched junction bases: 6. In germline, CDR1 is MNHEY, CDR2 SMNVEV (reference sequence). The CDR3 sequence: CASRPGQGSYGYTF. DNA of the CDR3: TGTGCCAGCAGACCGGGACAGGGTTCCTATGGCTACACCTTC.

V and J are TRBV29-1 and TRBJ2-2, with TRBD1 identical over 12 bases. CDR3 size: 15 residues. Germline-derived CDR1 and CDR2 are SQVTM and ANQGSEA. Unmatched junction bases numbered 6, after V lost 6 bases and J lost 4 bases. CDR3 sequence: CSVEPGQGATGELFF. CDR3 nucleotide sequence: TGCAGCGTCGAGCCGGGACAGGGGGCCACCGGGGAGCTGTTTTTT.

This rearrangement joins TRBV29-1 to TRBJ2-7, with D possibly being TRBD1 or TRBD2 (5 bases each). V gave up 3 bases and J gave up 6 bases, with 12 bases separating them. There are 12 residues in the CDR3. Per germline, CDR1 SQVTM and CDR2 ANQGSEA. This chain's CDR3 is CSVDRDRGEQYF. CDR3 in DNA: TGCAGCGTTGACCGGGACCGGGGCGAGCAGTACTTC.

The V and J genes are TRBV9 and TRBJ2-5; D ambiguous. The CDR3 totals 15 residues. The germline CDR1 and CDR2 sequences are SGDLS and YYNGEE. V was shortened by 7 bases and J by 2 bases, with 18 bases between the two germline ends. CDR3 amino acids: CASGTSSSGQETQYF. DNA for the CDR3: TGTGCCAGCGGTACATCCTCCTCAGGTCAAGAGACCCAGTACTTC.

This clone was seen a handful of times. This chain joins TRBV7-8 and TRBJ2-5; D unresolved. V lost 5 bases to trimming and J lost 4 bases, with 5 bases between them. The CDR3 covers 11 residues. The germline gives CDR1 SGHVS, CDR2 FQNEAQ. This chain's CDR3 is CASSHSETQYF. CDR3 nucleotide sequence: TGTGCCAGCAGCCATTCAGAGACCCAGTACTTC.

This clone has only a few counts. The chain couples TRBV2 to TRBJ2-5; 10 nucleotides agree with TRBD1. The CDR3 runs to 13 residues. Looked up from germline, CDR1 is SNHLY and CDR2 is FYNNEI. Trimming removed 8 bases from V and 4 bases from J; junction bases left unmatched: 4. The CDR3 DNA reads as TGTGCCAGCGGACAGGGGGAAAGAGAGACCCAGTACTTC. It encodes CASGQGERETQYF.

In DNA, the CDR3 is TGCGCCAGCAGCTTAAACAAAGCTGGAGATACGCAGTATTTT. It codes for CASSLNKAGDTQYF. The V gene is TRBV5-1, the J gene TRBJ2-3; D gene ambiguous. CDR1 SGHRS and CDR2 YFSETQ come from the germline V gene. Trimming cost V 2 bases and J 5 bases, with 12 bases left between them. The CDR3 runs 14 residues.

The chain carries TRBV19 and TRBJ2-3; no reliable D call. The CDR3 has 13 amino acids. Germline CDR1 is LNHDA and CDR2 is SQIVND (reference sequence). Deletions cut 5 bases from V and 2 bases from J, with 8 bases between. In nucleotides, the CDR3 is TGTGCCAGTAGTGCGCTTTCCACAGATACGCAGTATTTT. Encoded protein: CASSALSTDTQYF.

The chain couples TRBV5-8 to TRBJ2-1, with a tentative D call TRBD1 (8 bases). Looked up from germline, CDR1 is SGHTS and CDR2 is YDEGEE. This CDR3 spans 20 amino acids. Deletions cut 1 base from V and 1 base from J, with 24 bases between. CDR3 in DNA: TGTGCCAGCAGCTTGTGGGAAACGGACAGGGTGGGGGGGTCCTACAATGAGCAGTTCTTC. Protein: CASSLWETDRVGGSYNEQFF.

J is TRBJ1-1 and V is TRBV5-6; D remains unclear. V was clipped by 0 bases and J by 1 base, with 4 bases between them. Germline V gene sequence: CDR1 SGHDT, CDR2 YYEEEE. CDR3 length: 13 amino acids. This CDR3 reads CASSLESNTEAFF. CDR3 DNA sequence: TGTGCCAGCAGCTTGGAGTCGAACACTGAAGCTTTCTTT. Full variable domain (outside the CDR3, taken from reference TRBV5-6 and TRBJ1-1): DAGVTQSPTHLIKTRGQQVTLRCSPKSGHDTVSWYQQALGQGPQFIFQYYEEEERQRGNFPDRFSGHQFPNYSSELNVNALLLGDSALYLCASSLESNTEAFFGQGTRLTVV.

The chain recombines TRBV10-1 with TRBJ2-7, with D possibly matching TRBD2 (6 bases). The CDR3 runs 16 residues. Germline V gene data show CDR1 as WNHNN and CDR2 as SYGVQD (reference sequence). V was shortened by 5 bases and J by 3 bases, with 20 bases between the two germline ends. CDR3 loop: CASSRRRDPTLYEQYF. CDR3 bases: TGCGCCAGCAGTAGGAGGAGGGACCCGACCCTCTACGAGCAGTACTTC.

The CDR3 is CASSTTGGESKEQYF. The CDR3 DNA sequence: TGCGCCAGCAGCACGACAGGGGGCGAGTCGAAAGAGCAGTACTTC. The genes are TRBV5-1 and TRBJ2-7; TRBD1 aligns across 10 bases. The J segment lost 7 bases and the V segment lost 4 bases, leaving 11 bases of the junction unmatched. CDR1 and CDR2 (germline): SGHRS, YFSETQ. The CDR3 spans 15 residues. The full variable domain, rest sourced from reference TRBV5-1 and TRBJ2-7, is KAGVTQTPRYLIKTRGQQVTLSCSPISGHRSVSWYQQTPGQGLQFLFEYFSETQRNKGNFPGRFSGRQFSNSRSEMNVSTLELGDSALYLCASSTTGGESKEQYFGPGTRLTVT.

This clone was seen only a few times. The chain carries TRBV30 and TRBJ2-7; 7 nucleotides match TRBD2. The CDR3 loop spans 14 amino acids. The J segment lost 5 bases and the V segment lost 7 bases, leaving 14 bases of the junction unmatched. The germline V gene encodes CDR1 GTSNPN and CDR2 SVGIG (reference sequence). CDR3: CASSSWTRMDEQYF. The CDR3 coding sequence is TGTGCCTCCTCGAGCTGGACTAGGATGGACGAGCAGTACTTC.

This clone appeared a few times. This chain connects TRBV18 to TRBJ2-7, with 10 bases matching TRBD1. The length of the CDR3 is 14 residues. The trim removed 4 bases at V and 5 bases at J, leaving 5 bases unmatched. Germline loops: CDR1 KGHSH, CDR2 LQKENI. The CDR3 nucleotides are TGTGCCAGCTCACTCGACAGGGGGCGGAACGAGCAGTACTTC. It specifies CASSLDRGRNEQYF.

The V and J genes are TRBV30 and TRBJ1-5, with TRBD1 matching over 9 bases. The CDR3 spans 16 residues. Germline CDR1 and CDR2: GTSNPN and SVGIG (reference sequence). V was pared by 4 bases and J by 8 bases, with 15 bases of the junction left unmatched. The CDR3 DNA reads TGTGCCTGGACCGCCAAGGCCGGGACAGGGAAGGAGCCCCAGCATTTT. As protein: CAWTAKAGTGKEPQHF.

The chain links TRBV6-5 to TRBJ1-2; possibly TRBD1 for D (5 bases). Between the trimmed V and J ends, which lost 0 bases and 8 bases, there was a span of 7 bases. The CDR3 is 12 amino acids. Germline CDR1 is MNHEY and CDR2 is SVGAGI. This CDR3 is CASSYSGEGYTF. CDR3 coding DNA: TGTGCCAGCAGTTACTCAGGGGAGGGCTACACCTTC.